The 30 T cell receptor beta chains reported below all come from one sample, sequenced in a study of radiotherapy plus CTLA-4 blockade in lung cancer. The data were produced by immunoSEQ multiplex PCR, yet TCRdb's version contains in-frame clones alone and is incomplete. The sample carries 51,000 or so clones, approximately 79% recorded once. The sample in question was peripheral blood, obtained from a patient treated with radiotherapy plus ipilimumab. These receptors all come from a human donor with non-small cell lung cancer who had stable disease on radiotherapy plus ipilimumab.

The rearrangement uses TRBV5-1 and TRBJ2-3; D may be TRBD2 (7 bases). The CDR3 has 18 amino acids. Germline V CDR1 and CDR2: SGHRS, YFSETQ. V was shortened by 3 bases and J by 8 bases, with 28 bases between the two germline ends. The CDR3 sequence is CASSSHPPQGRGVFTQYF. The CDR3, as DNA: TGCGCCAGCAGCTCCCACCCACCGCAGGGGAGGGGAGTTTTTACGCAGTATTTT.

The chain joins TRBV7-2 to TRBJ2-7; 9 nucleotides align to TRBD1. Germline assignment: CDR1 SGHTA and CDR2 FQGNSA. The V segment lost 4 bases and the J segment 2 bases; nucleotides outside the gene matches: 3. CDR3 length: 14 residues. In DNA, the CDR3 is TGTGCCAGCAGCTCGGACAGGGGAACCTACGAGCAGTACTTC. Translation: CASSSDRGTYEQYF.

About this clone itself: The junction departs from the called germline gene at one end, perhaps through a read error. Other DNA sequences from this sample encode an identical CDR3 as well. This rearrangement joins TRBV11-3 to TRBJ2-2, with D perhaps TRBD2 (5 bases). There are 12 residues in the CDR3. Germline V gene sequence: CDR1 SGHNT, CDR2 YENEEA. The CDR3 protein is CASSRRTGELFF. DNA of the CDR3: TGCGCCAGCAGCCGGAGGACCGGGGAGCTGTTTTTT.

The chain has TRBV19 and TRBJ1-1; TRBD1 aligns across 7 bases. Germline V gene lookup returns CDR1 LNHDA and CDR2 SQIVND (reference sequence). V was clipped by 0 bases and J by 11 bases; unmatched bases: 6. The CDR3 is 13 amino acids. The CDR3 protein is CASSIDRGEVAFF. CDR3 sequence (DNA): TGTGCCAGTAGTATAGACAGGGGGGAAGTGGCTTTCTTT.

The chain combines TRBV7-3 with TRBJ2-2, with 7 bases that match TRBD1. The J segment lost 3 bases and the V segment lost 8 bases, leaving 6 bases of the junction unmatched. The CDR3 is made up of 14 amino acids. Per the germline V gene, CDR1 is SGHTA and CDR2 is FQGTGA. The CDR3 nucleotides read TGTGCCAGCGGGTACACAGGGGACACCGGGGAGCTGTTTTTT. Encoded protein: CASGYTGDTGELFF.

This rearrangement joins TRBV18 to TRBJ1-1; D perhaps matches TRBD1 (6 bases). Germline values: CDR1 KGHSH, CDR2 LQKENI. V gave up 0 bases and J gave up 1 base, with 9 bases separating them. The CDR3 spans 15 residues. The CDR3 DNA is TGTGCCAGCTCACCACCGGGGGCGACGAACACTGAAGCTTTCTTT. Translating gives CASSPPGATNTEAFF.

J is TRBJ1-2 and V is TRBV5-1; TRBD1 matches at 8 bases. The CDR3 sequence is 14 residues long. CDR1 SGHRS and CDR2 YFSETQ come from the germline V gene. With V trimmed by 3 bases and J by 5 bases, 6 bases remained unmatched. The CDR3 nucleotides are TGCGCCAGCAGCTCCGTCCAGGGGGCGTATGGCTACACCTTC. Protein product: CASSSVQGAYGYTF.

This chain connects TRBV7-7 to TRBJ2-1, with a weak D call TRBD1 (6 bases). The germline V gene encodes CDR1 SSHAT and CDR2 FNYEAQ (reference sequence). V lost 3 bases, J lost 6 bases, and 15 bases lay in between. This CDR3 is built from 15 residues. CDR3 coding DNA: TGTGCCAGCAGCTTGGGGACATCACTCACCAATGAGCAGTTCTTC. It is translated as CASSLGTSLTNEQFF.

The chain joins TRBV16 to TRBJ2-2; possible D gene TRBD2, 6 bases. The CDR3 has 14 amino acids. Looked up from germline, CDR1 is KGHSY and CDR2 is FQNENV. Trimming pared 0 bases from V and 6 bases from J, leaving 8 bases between. The CDR3 sequence: CASSQSRGAGELFF. The CDR3 region has the DNA TGTGCCAGCAGCCAATCGCGGGGAGCCGGGGAGCTGTTTTTT.

The sample holds a few counts of this clone. The chain recombines TRBV14 with TRBJ2-2; possible D gene TRBD1, 5 bases. V gave up 0 bases and J gave up 3 bases, with 11 bases separating them. CDR1 and CDR2 (germline): SGHDN, FVKESK. This CDR3 has 16 amino acids. The DNA of the CDR3 is TGTGCCAGCAGCCAAGATAGCAGGGCGGACACCGGGGAGCTGTTTTTT. Translating gives CASSQDSRADTGELFF.

There are a few counts of this clone. V gene TRBV5-1 combines with J gene TRBJ1-2; weak D call: TRBD1 (5 bases). CDR1 and CDR2 from the germline V gene are SGHRS and YFSETQ. V was shortened by 7 bases and J by 6 bases, with 16 bases between the two germline ends. CDR3 length: 13 residues. CDR3 residues: CASSPEGMDGYTF. The CDR3, as DNA: TGCGCCAGCTCCCCGGAGGGGATGGATGGCTACACCTTC.

By proportion, this clone is medium-sized (0.01 to 0.1%). The V call is TRBV14, the J call TRBJ1-3, with D maybe TRBD1 (5 bases). CDR3 size: 15 residues. The germline V gene encodes CDR1 SGHDN and CDR2 FVKESK. V was trimmed by 4 bases and J by 3 bases, leaving 13 bases between them. CDR3 amino acids: CASSRFQGFGNTIYF. Written as DNA, the CDR3 is TGTGCCAGCAGCCGATTCCAGGGTTTTGGAAACACCATATATTTT. Filled out from reference TRBV14 and TRBJ1-3, the complete variable domain reads EAGVTQFPSHSVIEKGQTVTLRCDPISGHDNLYWYRRVMGKEIKFLLHFVKESKQDESGMPNNRFLAERTGGTYSTLKVQPAELEDSGVYFCASSRFQGFGNTIYFGEGSWLTVV.

This chain uses TRBV5-1 with TRBJ1-5; 9 bases line up with TRBD1. The CDR3 has 15 residues. V trimming: 3 bases; J trimming: 8 bases; junction bases outside the gene matches: 9. Germline CDR1 is SGHRS and CDR2 is YFSETQ. The CDR3 DNA is TGCGCCAGCAGCTGGGGGGGACAGGGTTGGGAGCCCCAGCATTTT. The encoded protein is CASSWGGQGWEPQHF.

V gene TRBV20-1 combines with J gene TRBJ1-1, with D unresolved. Trimming left V 1 base short and J 4 bases short, with 1 base between. Germline CDR1 DFQATT, CDR2 SNEGSKA (reference sequence). The CDR3 loop spans 10 amino acids. This CDR3 reads CSARGTEAFF. Here the CDR3 DNA reads TGCAGTGCTAGAGGCACTGAAGCTTTCTTT.

This clone was seen once. The chain links TRBV19 to TRBJ1-1, with a weak D call TRBD1 (5 bases). Trimming cost V 3 bases and J 4 bases, with 12 bases left between them. The germline CDR1 and CDR2 sequences are LNHDA and SQIVND (reference sequence). There are 14 residues in the CDR3. The CDR3 spells CASSMEAGVTEAFF. CDR3 nucleotide sequence: TGTGCCAGTAGTATGGAAGCGGGGGTCACTGAAGCTTTCTTT.

The J gene is TRBJ2-1, the V gene TRBV4-1; possibly TRBD1 for D (6 bases). The ends were cut back, 0 bases at V and 10 bases at J, with 19 bases in the middle. In germline, CDR1 is MGHRA, CDR2 YSYEKL. CDR3 length equals 16 residues. Here the CDR3 reads CASSQDERTRGREQFF. Written as DNA, the CDR3 is TGCGCCAGCAGCCAAGACGAGCGGACAAGGGGGAGAGAGCAGTTCTTC.

The rearrangement links TRBV28 to TRBJ2-7; TRBD1 might be the D (6 bases). The V end was cut by 1 base, the J end by 5 bases, with 15 bases between. Germline assignment: CDR1 MDHEN and CDR2 SYDVKM. There are 15 residues in the CDR3. Written as DNA, the CDR3 is TGTGCCAGCAGTTTATTTCAGGGGCAAGGGGACGAGCAGTACGTC. It codes for CASSLFQGQGDEQYV.

The rearrangement joins TRBV11-3 to TRBJ2-1; 12 bases line up with TRBD2. Germline assignment: CDR1 SGHNT and CDR2 YENEEA. This CDR3 is built from 17 residues. With 4 bases clipped from V and 6 bases from J, the junction kept 10 bases outside the gene matches. CDR3 sequence: CASSSTGSSGGANEQFF. The CDR3 DNA reads TGTGCCAGCAGCTCCACCGGGTCTAGCGGGGGGGCCAATGAGCAGTTCTTC.

V is TRBV18 and J is TRBJ1-2; 10 bases are a match to TRBD1. V trimming: 0 bases; J trimming: 8 bases; junction bases outside the gene matches: 9. This CDR3 comprises 16 residues. Germline V lookup: CDR1 KGHSH, CDR2 LQKENI. DNA of the CDR3: TGTGCCAGCTCACCACCGGGACCGGGACAGGGGTCGGGCTACACCTTC. Amino acid sequence: CASSPPGPGQGSGYTF.

The chain is built from TRBV2 and TRBJ1-5; D ambiguous. Germline lookup yields CDR1 SNHLY and CDR2 FYNNEI. The CDR3 covers 12 residues. V was shortened by 2 bases and J by 9 bases, with 8 bases between the two germline ends. The CDR3 sequence is CASSETRGPQHF. The CDR3 DNA reads TGTGCCAGCAGTGAAACCCGCGGGCCCCAGCATTTT.

The V gene is TRBV13, the J gene TRBJ1-2; 8 bases are a match to TRBD1. The CDR3 loop spans 13 amino acids. Looked up from germline, CDR1 is PRHDT and CDR2 is FYEKMQ (reference sequence). V gave up 5 bases and J gave up 8 bases; unmatched junction bases: 7. The CDR3 loop is CASSRTGGEGYTF. The CDR3 coding sequence is TGTGCCAGCAGCCGCACAGGGGGTGAGGGCTACACCTTC.

This chain connects TRBV30 to TRBJ1-3, with no clear D. CDR3 length: 12 amino acids. Trimming removed 5 bases at V and 2 bases at J, with 7 bases between. Germline V CDR1 and CDR2: GTSNPN, SVGIG (reference sequence). CDR3 DNA: TGTGCCTGGCGGGGAGCTGGAAACACCATATATTTT. Translation: CAWRGAGNTIYF.

This clone was seen a handful of times. The genes are TRBV7-9 and TRBJ2-1; TRBD2 aligns across 12 bases. Germline loops: CDR1 SEHNR, CDR2 FQNEAQ (reference sequence). This CDR3 has 18 amino acids. J was trimmed by 0 bases and V by 5 bases; bases with no gene match: 8. The CDR3 region is CASSMGLAGRSSYNEQFF. DNA of the CDR3: TGTGCCAGCAGCATGGGACTAGCGGGTAGGAGCTCCTACAATGAGCAGTTCTTC.

This chain joins TRBV6-1 and TRBJ1-2, with TRBD1 identical over 9 bases. Trimming cost V 2 bases and J 7 bases; bases outside gene matches: 5. Germline-derived CDR1 and CDR2 are MNHNS and SASEGT. The CDR3 runs 14 residues. As DNA, the CDR3 is TGTGCCAGCAGTGAATTCGGGACAGGGTTTGGCTACACCTTC. It specifies CASSEFGTGFGYTF.

The V gene is TRBV5-4, the J gene TRBJ1-1; D gene ambiguous. From germline, CDR1 is SGHNT and CDR2 YYREEE (reference sequence). Trimming took 6 bases from V and 0 from J, leaving 12 bases between them. The CDR3 totals 14 residues. The CDR3 DNA follows: TGTGCCAGCACCCCCCAGCCCATGAACACTGAAGCTTTCTTT. Translating gives CASTPQPMNTEAFF.

In its sample, this clone was seen a few times. The chain carries TRBV9 and TRBJ2-1, with D maybe TRBD2 (5 bases). CDR1 is SGDLS and CDR2 is YYNGEE in the germline V gene. V shed 3 bases and J shed 3 bases, with 13 bases lying between them. This CDR3 region has 15 residues. This chain's CDR3 is CASSERENGYNEQFF. CDR3 DNA sequence: TGTGCCAGCAGCGAGAGGGAGAACGGCTACAATGAGCAGTTCTTC.

The rearrangement uses TRBV2 and TRBJ2-5; D unclear. CDR1 is SNHLY and CDR2 is FYNNEI in the germline V gene. The CDR3 totals 11 residues. V shed 8 bases and J shed 5 bases, with 9 bases lying between them. In DNA form, the CDR3 reads TGTGCCAGCCGCCTGGGGGAGACCCAGTACTTC. Translated: CASRLGETQYF.

The chain combines TRBV5-1 with TRBJ1-3; TRBD1 agrees at 9 bases. Germline V CDR1 and CDR2: SGHRS, YFSETQ. The V and J ends lost 0 bases and 3 bases, in that order; junction bases with no gene match: 16. The CDR3 covers 20 residues. In DNA form, the CDR3 reads TGCGCCAGCAGCTTGGCGGGACAGGGCCCTACTCTTGGTAGTGGAAACACCATATATTTT. Protein: CASSLAGQGPTLGSGNTIYF.

The genes are TRBV2 and TRBJ1-2, with 7 bases identical to TRBD1. This CDR3 has 13 amino acids. V shed 7 bases, J shed 8 bases, and the junction held 10 bases outside the gene matches. Germline-derived CDR1 and CDR2 are SNHLY and FYNNEI. The CDR3 DNA sequence: TGTGCCAGCACCCTTAAGACAGGGTGGGGCTACACCTTC. Encoded protein: CASTLKTGWGYTF.

The chain employs TRBV5-1 and TRBJ2-7, with a tentative D call TRBD2 (5 bases). Trimming stripped 0 bases from V and 3 bases from J, with 16 bases between. The CDR3 extends over 16 amino acids. Germline loops: CDR1 SGHRS, CDR2 YFSETQ. For the CDR3, the DNA is TGCGCCAGCAGCTTGGCCGGGGTTACGGGGTTCTACGAGCAGTACTTC. Translation: CASSLAGVTGFYEQYF.